This TCR beta chain came from a study of blood T cell repertoires in COVID-19. The repertoire was sequenced with immunoSEQ multiplex PCR; TCRdb's copy has only in-frame clones and lacks some. Of some 200,000 clones listed, roughly 79% are singletons. V gave up 6 bases and J gave up 6 bases; unmatched junction bases: 12. The germline gives CDR1 MDHEN, CDR2 SYDVKM. The CDR3 has 16 residues. V and J are TRBV28 and TRBJ2-2, with 8 nucleotides matching TRBD2. The source material was peripheral blood. The TCR sequence derives from a woman aged 40 to 50 with COVID-19, enrolled during active disease. The CDR3 coding sequence is TGTGCCAGCAGCCGGAGTACGGGAGGGACGGCCGGGGAGCTGTTTTTT. Its translation is CASSRSTGGTAGELFF.